This T cell receptor beta chain was found in a study of blood T cell repertoires in COVID-19. Study-wide background: There were acute and convalescent COVID-19 samples, and they came from the United States, Italy and Spain. PBMCs, B-cell-depleted T cells, or T cells were the source of the cDNA or gDNA that made up the material.

In the original workflow: Amplification of reference gene primers provided the estimated nucleated cell counts. The assay was immunoSEQ multiplex PCR, and TCRdb's table has in-frame clones only and misses some. D and trimming come from the DNA, and the V and J calls and clone size come from that table. This sample carries about 70,000 clones, 80% of them seen once, and the ten largest clones take 15% to 20%. V lost 4 bases and J 7 bases, leaving 14 bases between the germline ends. The CDR3 extends over 13 amino acids. Germline V lookup: CDR1 LGHDT, CDR2 YNNKEL (reference sequence). The sequenced material came from peripheral blood. This sequence was found in a man aged 70-80 years who had recovered from COVID-19. The rearrangement joins TRBV3-1 (or the pseudogene TRBV3-2) to TRBJ2-7, with no clear D. The CDR3 spells CASSLGGVGEQYF. As DNA, the CDR3 is TGTGCCAGCAGCCTTGGCGGAGTTGGTGAGCAGTACTTC.